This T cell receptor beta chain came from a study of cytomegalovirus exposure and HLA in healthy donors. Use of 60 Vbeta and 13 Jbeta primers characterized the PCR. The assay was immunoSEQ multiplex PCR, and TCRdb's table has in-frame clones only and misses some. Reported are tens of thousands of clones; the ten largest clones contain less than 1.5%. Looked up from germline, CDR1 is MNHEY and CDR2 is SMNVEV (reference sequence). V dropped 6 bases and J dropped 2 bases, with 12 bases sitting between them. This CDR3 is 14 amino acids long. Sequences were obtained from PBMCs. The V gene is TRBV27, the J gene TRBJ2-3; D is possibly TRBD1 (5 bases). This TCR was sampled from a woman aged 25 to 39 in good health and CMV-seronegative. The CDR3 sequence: CASRGRADTDTQYF. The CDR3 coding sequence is TGTGCCAGCAGGGGCAGGGCGGACACAGATACGCAGTATTTT.